These 28 T cell receptor beta chains originate from one sample sequenced in a study of cytomegalovirus exposure and HLA in healthy donors. 13 Jbeta primers and 60 Vbeta primers were used for the PCR. Here immunoSEQ multiplex PCR was the method, and the copy in TCRdb shows in-frame clones only, minus some. The data contain about 82,000 clones, 78% of them singletons. Source material: PBMCs. The receptors stem from a male donor in good health and CMV-seropositive.

The V gene is TRBV5-1, the J gene TRBJ2-2; maybe TRBD2 (5 bases). Germline V gene sequence: CDR1 SGHRS, CDR2 YFSETQ. CDR3 length equals 15 residues. V dropped 2 bases and J dropped 0 bases, with 8 bases sitting between them. Written as DNA, the CDR3 is TGCGCCAGCAGCTTCGGACTGGCGAACACCGGGGAGCTGTTTTTT. Its translation is CASSFGLANTGELFF.

The J gene is TRBJ1-1, the V gene TRBV28; D is possibly TRBD1 (6 bases). This CDR3 comprises 14 residues. Germline V gene data show CDR1 as MDHEN and CDR2 as SYDVKM. V lost 5 bases, J lost 1 base, and 11 bases lay in between. This CDR3 is CASSTRDTNTEAFF. The CDR3 DNA reads TGTGCCAGCAGTACGAGGGACACGAACACTGAAGCTTTCTTT.

The genes are TRBV7-6 and TRBJ2-1; TRBD1 aligns across 9 bases. CDR1 is SGHVS and CDR2 is FNYEAQ in the germline V gene. With 5 bases clipped from V and 0 bases from J, the junction kept 11 bases outside the gene matches. This CDR3 is built from 18 residues. The CDR3 region has the DNA TGTGCCAGCAGCCCCGGGACAGGGCTCTTGAGCTCCTACAATGAGCAGTTCTTC. Translated, it gives CASSPGTGLLSSYNEQFF. Using reference TRBV7-6 and TRBJ2-1 for the parts outside the CDR3, the full variable domain is GAGVSQSPRYKVTKRGQDVALRCDPISGHVSLYWYRQALGQGPEFLTYFNYEAQQDKSGLPNDRFSAERPEGSISTLTIQRTEQRDSAMYRCASSPGTGLLSSYNEQFFGPGTRLTVL.

This clone was seen a handful of times. The V gene is TRBV28, the J gene TRBJ1-1; 7 bases are a match to TRBD1. This CDR3 region has 14 residues. The V gene end was trimmed by 2 bases and the J gene end by 1 base; junction bases not matched to a gene: 1. Looked up from germline, CDR1 is MDHEN and CDR2 is SYDVKM. For the CDR3, the DNA is TGTGCCAGCAGTTTAGAGGGGGCGAACACTGAAGCTTTCTTT. It translates to CASSLEGANTEAFF.

This chain links TRBV4-1 with TRBJ2-5, with no clear D. Matching the DNA end better, TRBJ2-7 makes the J call doubtful. CDR1 is MGHRA and CDR2 is YSYEKL in the germline V gene. This CDR3 spans 13 amino acids. CDR3 DNA: TGCGCCAGCAGCCAAGGGATTAACTACGAGCAGTACTTC. Translation gives CASSQGINYEQYF.

J is TRBJ2-1 and V is TRBV10-2, with D perhaps matching TRBD1 (8 bases). Germline V gene lookup returns CDR1 WSHSY and CDR2 SAAADI. There are 16 residues in the CDR3. V dropped 8 bases and J dropped 9 bases, with 26 bases sitting between them. The CDR3 DNA sequence: TGCGCCAGCCGAAGGTGGACAGGGACTACTAGGGCTGAGCAGTTCTTC. Translation gives CASRRWTGTTRAEQFF.

The gene calls are TRBV6-5 and TRBJ2-3; D is possibly TRBD2 (5 bases). This CDR3 is built from 12 residues. Trimming removed 4 bases from V and 10 bases from J, with 12 bases in between. CDR1 and CDR2 (germline): MNHEY, SVGAGI. Written as DNA, the CDR3 is TGTGCCAGCAGTTTTACTGGACTCCCGCAGTATTTT. The encoded protein is CASSFTGLPQYF.

This clone was seen at least ten times. V gene TRBV2 combines with J gene TRBJ1-5; 7 nucleotides line up with TRBD1. With V trimmed by 5 bases and J by 7 bases, 11 bases remained unmatched. The CDR3 loop spans 15 amino acids. CDR1 is SNHLY, CDR2 FYNNEI, per germline. The chain's CDR3 is CASSLDQTGNQPQHF. CDR3 bases: TGTGCCAGCAGTCTGGATCAGACAGGGAACCAGCCCCAGCATTTT.

The rearrangement links TRBV6-1 to TRBJ1-2; D call uncertain. The CDR3 sequence is 16 residues long. The V and J ends lost 1 base and 4 bases respectively, with 16 bases between them. Germline V gene lookup returns CDR1 MNHNS and CDR2 SASEGT. The CDR3: CASSEEMGRSFYGYTF. DNA for the CDR3: TGTGCCAGCAGTGAAGAGATGGGTCGGAGCTTCTATGGCTACACCTTC.

CDR3 residues: CASSSLQGWGYTF. CDR3 DNA: TGTGCCAGCAGCTCCTTACAGGGTTGGGGCTACACCTTC. V and J are TRBV11-2 and TRBJ1-2; D possibly corresponds to TRBD1 (6 bases). Trimming cost V 4 bases and J 8 bases, with 14 bases left between them. Germline values: CDR1 SGHAT, CDR2 FQNNGV. The CDR3 is made up of 13 amino acids.

The chain joins TRBV4-1 to TRBJ1-6, with TRBD1 matching 7 bases. V dropped 5 bases and J dropped 7; count of bases not matched to a gene: 11. Germline V gene lookup returns CDR1 MGHRA and CDR2 YSYEKL. This CDR3 region has 16 residues. CDR3 sequence: CASSSQQGTANSPLHF. CDR3 nucleotide sequence: TGCGCCAGCAGCTCCCAACAGGGGACGGCGAATTCACCCCTCCACTTT.

The rearrangement uses TRBV19 and TRBJ1-5; D ambiguous. Trimming left V 5 bases short and J 3 bases short, with 11 bases between. The CDR3 totals 14 residues. CDR1 LNHDA and CDR2 SQIVND come from the germline V gene (reference sequence). For the CDR3, the DNA is TGTGCCAGTAGTGCGGGGATTTTCAATCAGCCCCAGCATTTT. Amino acids: CASSAGIFNQPQHF.

The rearrangement joins TRBV11-2 to TRBJ1-3; D is unclear. V shed 6 bases and J shed 0 bases, with 15 bases lying between them. The CDR3 loop spans 16 amino acids. Germline assignment: CDR1 SGHAT and CDR2 FQNNGV. The CDR3 loop is CASSFRSVHSGNTIYF. CDR3 DNA sequence: TGTGCCAGCAGTTTCCGGTCGGTCCACTCTGGAAACACCATATATTTT. The variable domain in full, with the rest retrieved from reference TRBV11-2 and TRBJ1-3, is EAGVAQSPRYKIIEKRQSVAFWCNPISGHATLYWYQQILGQGPKLLIQFQNNGVVDDSQLPKDRFSAERLKGVDSTLKIQPAKLEDSAVYLCASSFRSVHSGNTIYFGEGSWLTVV.

V and J are TRBV6-5 and TRBJ2-1, with 11 bases aligning to TRBD2. J was trimmed by 7 bases and V by 6 bases; bases with no gene match: 8. The CDR3 is 15 amino acids. Germline V gene sequence: CDR1 MNHEY, CDR2 SVGAGI. The CDR3 DNA is TGTGCCAGCAGCCTACTAGCGGGGGTGGGGAATGAGCAGTTCTTC. Protein sequence: CASSLLAGVGNEQFF.

The chain carries TRBV7-6 and TRBJ1-5, with D perhaps TRBD1 (6 bases). The CDR3 has 14 residues. Germline V gene sequence: CDR1 SGHVS, CDR2 FNYEAQ. V lost 5 bases to trimming and J lost 5 bases, with 13 bases between them. The CDR3 sequence: CASSLTGSDQPQHF. DNA for the CDR3: TGTGCCAGCAGCCTTACAGGGTCAGATCAGCCCCAGCATTTT.

This clone was observed a few times. CDR3 bases: TGTGCCAGCAGGGCGGACTACACTGAAGCTTTCTTT. It is translated as CASRADYTEAFF. The V and J genes are TRBV6-5 and TRBJ1-1; D is uncertain. Germline CDR1 and CDR2: MNHEY and SVGAGI. Trimming shortened V by 6 bases and J by 3 bases, and 8 bases separated the two germline ends. The CDR3 spans 12 residues.

The J gene is TRBJ2-1, the V gene TRBV6-5; D is possibly TRBD2 (6 bases). Per the germline V gene, CDR1 is MNHEY and CDR2 is SVGAGI. The CDR3 is 16 amino acids. Trimming cost V 2 bases and J 0 bases, with 11 bases left between them. The DNA for the CDR3 is TGTGCCAGCAGTTACCTCGGAGCGGGCTCCTACAATGAGCAGTTCTTC. This codes for CASSYLGAGSYNEQFF.

This chain uses TRBV6-5 with TRBJ2-7, with D possibly matching TRBD1 (5 bases). CDR3 length: 14 residues. In germline, CDR1 is MNHEY, CDR2 SVGAGI. V shed 4 bases and J shed 6 bases, with 16 bases lying between them. CDR3 protein: CASSSAGKRGEQYF. DNA for the CDR3: TGTGCCAGCAGTTCCGCAGGGAAAAGGGGCGAGCAGTACTTC.

The chain has TRBV5-8 and TRBJ1-2; tentative D call: TRBD1 (6 bases). Per the germline V gene, CDR1 is SGHTS and CDR2 is YDEGEE. This CDR3 comprises 15 residues. V shed 6 bases and J shed 2 bases, with 17 bases lying between them. The CDR3 bases are TGTGCCAGCACCATCGGTCCAGGGGCCAACTATGGCTACACCTTC. Translated, it gives CASTIGPGANYGYTF.

In its sample, this clone was seen once. The chain couples TRBV9 to TRBJ2-7, with TRBD2 matching 9 bases. The germline CDR1 and CDR2 sequences are SGDLS and YYNGEE. Losses at the gene ends were 3 bases for V and 2 bases for J; bases not matched to a gene: 3. This CDR3 has 14 amino acids. As DNA, the CDR3 is TGTGCCAGCAGCGCTAGCGGGGTCCCCTACGAGCAGTACTTC. Translating gives CASSASGVPYEQYF.

The rearrangement links TRBV5-1 to TRBJ2-2; TRBD1 might be the D (6 bases). The CDR3 extends over 13 amino acids. In germline, CDR1 is SGHRS, CDR2 YFSETQ. The germline V and J ends were trimmed by 0 bases and 13 bases, with 13 bases remaining between them. CDR3 DNA: TGCGCCAGCAGCTTGGTTTTAGGGGGACGGCTGTTTTTT. Protein product: CASSLVLGGRLFF.

The chain recombines TRBV27 with TRBJ2-4, with TRBD1 matching over 8 bases. The CDR3 totals 17 residues. J was trimmed by 0 bases and V by 3 bases; bases with no gene match: 7. Looked up from germline, CDR1 is MNHEY and CDR2 is SMNVEV (reference sequence). For the CDR3, the DNA is TGTGCCAGCAGTTTCCCGGGACAGGTTGTAGCCAAAAACATTCAGTACTTC. Its translation is CASSFPGQVVAKNIQYF.

The rearrangement joins TRBV7-8 to TRBJ2-1; the D gene is possibly TRBD1 (6 bases). Trimming cost V 1 base and J 7 bases, with 17 bases left between them. The germline V gene has CDR1 SGHVS and CDR2 FQNEAQ. This CDR3 spans 16 amino acids. The CDR3 is CASSLVSGHLFNEQFF. The CDR3 DNA reads as TGTGCCAGCAGCTTAGTCTCGGGACACCTCTTTAATGAGCAGTTCTTC.

The chain couples TRBV27 to TRBJ2-1; D call uncertain. Germline CDR1 and CDR2: MNHEY and SMNVEV (reference sequence). The CDR3 length is 10 residues. The V end was cut by 4 bases, the J end by 8 bases, with 3 bases between. Here the CDR3 reads CASSSDEQFF. In DNA, the CDR3 is TGTGCCAGCAGTTCCGATGAGCAGTTCTTC.

This chain joins TRBV4-1 and TRBJ2-5, with TRBD2 matching over 10 bases. Germline V gene data show CDR1 as MGHRA and CDR2 as YSYEKL. V lost 0 bases to trimming and J lost 5 bases; unmatched junction nucleotides: 9. This CDR3 has 17 amino acids. The CDR3 reads CASSQDRSASGGETQYF. The CDR3, as DNA: TGCGCCAGCAGCCAAGATCGGTCGGCTAGCGGGGGCGAGACCCAGTACTTC.

This clone was seen only once. V is TRBV14 and J is TRBJ2-3, with a possible D match to TRBD1 (5 bases). This CDR3 comprises 18 residues. V was clipped by 6 bases and J by 2 bases, with 24 bases between them. The germline CDR1 and CDR2 sequences are SGHDN and FVKESK. The CDR3 is CASSPLVFAGHLTDTQYF. Written as DNA, the CDR3 is TGTGCCAGCAGTCCACTCGTCTTCGCTGGACACCTCACAGATACGCAGTATTTT.

The chain uses TRBV5-1 and TRBJ2-3; D remains unclear. The CDR3 totals 16 residues. V was shortened by 0 bases and J by 0 bases, with 11 bases between the two germline ends. Germline V CDR1 and CDR2: SGHRS, YFSETQ. CDR3 sequence (DNA): TGCGCCAGCAGCTTGGAGTTCAGGCCTAGCACAGATACGCAGTATTTT. It codes for CASSLEFRPSTDTQYF.

This clone was observed a few times. The chain recombines TRBV7-2 with TRBJ1-1; no definite D call. Germline V gene data show CDR1 as SGHTA and CDR2 as FQGNSA. This CDR3 is built from 13 residues. Between the trimmed V and J ends, which lost 2 bases and 1 base, there was a span of 5 bases. As DNA, the CDR3 is TGTGCCAGCAGCTTACAGGAGAACACTGAAGCTTTCTTT. It yields the protein CASSLQENTEAFF.